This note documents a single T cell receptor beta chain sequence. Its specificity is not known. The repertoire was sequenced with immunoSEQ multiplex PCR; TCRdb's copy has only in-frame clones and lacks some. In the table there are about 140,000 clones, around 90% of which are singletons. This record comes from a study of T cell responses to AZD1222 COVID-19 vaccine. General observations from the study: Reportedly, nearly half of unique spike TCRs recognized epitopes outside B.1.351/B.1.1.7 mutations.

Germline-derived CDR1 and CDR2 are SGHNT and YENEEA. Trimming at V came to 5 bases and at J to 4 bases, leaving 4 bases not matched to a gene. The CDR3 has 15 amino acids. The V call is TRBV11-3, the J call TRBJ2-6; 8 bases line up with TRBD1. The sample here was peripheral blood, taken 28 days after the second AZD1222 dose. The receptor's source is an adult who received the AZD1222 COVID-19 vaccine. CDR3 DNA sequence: TGTGCCAGCAGCGCCCGACAGGGGGGGGCCAACGTCCTGACTTTC. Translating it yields CASSARQGGANVLTF.